This T cell receptor beta chain was captured in a study of T-cell memory formation after mild COVID-19 listed by TCRdb under 2021. Regarding the research as a whole: TCR sequence clusters from the two donors were found to be largely donor specific. The cohort was made up of two young adult volunteers, one female and one male, who were previously healthy. Longitudinal TCRalpha and TCRbeta repertoire sequencing tracked T-cell clones expanding and contracting after mild COVID-19 in two donors.

Germline trimming: 4 bases from V, 5 bases from J; junction bases outside gene matches: 11. There are 17 amino acids in the CDR3, from cysteine to phenylalanine inclusive. The sequence is cut down to CDR3 DNA, 51 bases in frame from base 1. Sequencer: Illumina NovaSeq 6000. cDNA libraries for TCRalpha and TCRbeta were prepared by 5'RACE using constant-segment primers, with sample barcodes and unique molecular identifiers added. Trizol reagent was used to extract RNA from every sample. The libraries were amplified in two PCR steps, and the second step added a second sample barcode and Illumina TruSeq adapters. The libraries were sequenced on an Illumina NovaSeq using 2 x 150 bp paired-end reads. Per the authors' processing: Reads were demultiplexed and collapsed into UMI-guided consensus sequences with migec v1.2.7. With mixcr v2.1.11, UMI consensuses were aligned to TRA and TRB V and J templates and assembled into clonotypes. Expanded or contracted clonotypes were those called significant by both edgeR and NoisET, with noise models trained on biological replicates. For edgeR calls, the cutoffs were a false discovery rate-adjusted p below 0.01 and a log2 fold-change threshold of 1. As an exploratory analysis of dynamics, PCA with hierarchical clustering was applied to max-normalized trajectories of the 1000 most abundant clonotypes. Separately sequenced CD4+ and CD8+ repertoires were used to assign a CD4 or CD8 phenotype to each responding clone. The public reads were reprocessed in TCRdb via fastp at Q25 and MiXCR, keeping in-frame beta chains. Each entry merges the rows of one CDR3 protein and shows their most common DNA and genes. These V and J calls originate from TCRdb's pipeline instead of the authors' own analysis. Here the sample has about 260,000 distinct CDR3 sequences; 16% occur a single time. Roughly a fifth of the sample is taken by the ten largest.

Ten or more counts support this clonotype. Its antigen remains unidentified. It has no much larger one-base neighbor in the sample; base qualities were not kept. Study-wide findings and limitations: Contracting CD4+ clones appeared mostly in the CM and EM memory subsets, whereas CD8+ clones were enriched in EMRA. Some responding clones were found in pre-infection memory, which suggests that pre-existing cross-reactive memory T cells took part in the SARS-CoV-2 response. Balanced CD4/CD8 phenotypes were observed for clones contracting from day 15 to 85, whereas a bias towards CD4+ was observed for a second wave of clones expanding from day 15 to 37. Only two mild cases were covered by the study, and larger cohorts that include severe cases with pre-infection samples were considered necessary. The second-wave clones that peaked on day 37 were not confirmed to be SARS-CoV-2 specific.

Ficoll-Paque density gradient centrifugation was used to isolate PBMCs. Here the chain combines TRBV12-3 or TRBV12-4 and TRBJ2-5; 12 central bases correspond to TRBD1. Material for sequencing was PBMCs or a T cell subset sorted from them (not recorded which). The source is a man between 18 and 35 years old who had mild COVID-19 (a few samples of this study predate the infection). The sample titles of this study are shuffled in the database, so cell type and time point are left out; the donor was told from shared clones. The sequenced DNA is TGTGCCAGCAGTTGGTCCCCGGGACAGGGGGCGGGGGAGACCCAGTACTTC. Its protein is CASSWSPGQGAGETQYF.